These T cell receptor beta chains were read from a single sample in a study of T cell responses to AZD1222 COVID-19 vaccine. Using immunoSEQ multiplex PCR, the repertoire was profiled, and TCRdb retains in-frame clones only, with some absent. The data show nearly 110,000 clones, around nine tenths seen once. Sequenced here: peripheral blood, sampled 28 days after the second AZD1222 dose. The receptors originated from an adult who received the AZD1222 COVID-19 vaccine. Both conserved end residues are part of each CDR3. A D gene is named only where the DNA matches it firmly. The size field is filled for only some rows; it gives once, few, many or a size class.

>TRBJ1-4|TRBV28|-|-
TGTGCCAGCAGTGGGGGGTTTCGTGAAAAACTGTTTTTT
CASSGGFREKLFF
>TRBJ1-1|TRBV30|-|TRBD1
TGTGCCTGGAGTGTACAGGGGGCAGGGAGACTAAACACTGAAGCTTTCTTT
CAWSVQGAGRLNTEAFF
>TRBJ1-2|TRBV10-3|-|-
TGTGCCATCAGTGAGTCCACAGCTGAGGGTTATGGCTACACCTTC
CAISESTAEGYGYTF
>TRBJ1-2|TRBV18|-|TRBD1
TGTGCCAGCTCAGCGGAAGGGGGCGCGGGCTATGGCTACACCTTC
CASSAEGGAGYGYTF
>TRBJ2-1|TRBV6-2/TRBV6-3|-|TRBD2
TGTGCCAGCAGTTACCCCCGGACTAGCGGGGGGGCCAGTTGGCTTAATGAGCAGTTCTTC
CASSYPRTSGGASWLNEQFF
>TRBJ2-3|TRBV11-2|-|TRBD2
TGTGCCAGCAGCTTATGGACTAGCGGTCCAGATACGCAGTATTTT
CASSLWTSGPDTQYF
>TRBJ1-2|TRBV2|few|-
TGTGCCAGCAAGCCGGACTCGAACTATGGCTACACCTTC
CASKPDSNYGYTF
>TRBJ2-7|TRBV2|-|-
TGTGCCAGCTCGATGAACTACGAGCAGTACTTC
CASSMNYEQYF
>TRBJ1-6|TRBV27|-|-
TGTGCCAGCAGTTTATCCAGGGGCGCTAGTAGGACCAATTCACCCCTCCACTTT
CASSLSRGASRTNSPLHF
>TRBJ1-5|TRBV7-2|-|-
TGTGCCAGCAGCTCGACAGGAGGGCGTTTAAGCCCCCAGCATTTT
CASSSTGGRLSPQHF
>TRBJ2-2|TRBV11-3|-|-
TGTGCCAGCAGCTTCTCCACGGTGGCAGGGCCCACCGGGGAGCTGTTTTTT
CASSFSTVAGPTGELFF
>TRBJ2-4|TRBV27|-|-
TGTGCCAGCAGCCCACCCCTAGGAAACATTCAGTACTTC
CASSPPLGNIQYF
>TRBJ2-1|TRBV28|-|TRBD2
TGTGCCAGCAGTTTAAGCCTCGTAGCGGGGGGCCAGTACAATGAGCAGTTCTTC
CASSLSLVAGGQYNEQFF
>TRBJ1-2|TRBV3-1/TRBV3-2|-|-
TGTGCCAGCAGCGCTGGACAGCCCTATGGCTACACCTTC
CASSAGQPYGYTF
>TRBJ2-7|TRBV2|-|TRBD1
TGTGCCAGCAGTGGACAGGGTGGCCACGAGCAGTACTTC
CASSGQGGHEQYF
>TRBJ2-7|TRBV19|-|TRBD2
TGTGCCAGTAGTATAGGTTCGGGGGGAGCCTACGAGCAGTACTTC
CASSIGSGGAYEQYF
>TRBJ2-3|TRBV7-9|-|-
TGTGCCAGCAGCCTCCGAGGGGGGTCTGAAGATACGCAGTATTTT
CASSLRGGSEDTQYF
>TRBJ2-1|TRBV18|-|-
TGTGCCAGCTCACCGCCGGGGGGCCTATCCTACAATGAGCAGTTCTTC
CASSPPGGLSYNEQFF
>TRBJ1-2|TRBV10-3|few|-
TGTGCCATCAGCCCGAGCACAAATACCTATGGCTACACCTTC
CAISPSTNTYGYTF
>TRBJ1-4|TRBV19|-|-
TGTGCCAGTAGTCCCGGCAGGACAGCAACTAATGAAAAACTGTTTTTT
CASSPGRTATNEKLFF
>TRBJ2-7|TRBV7-8|-|TRBD2
TGTGCCAGCAGCACCCGGGACTATTCCTACGAGCAGTACTTC
CASSTRDYSYEQYF
>TRBJ1-4|TRBV3-1/TRBV3-2|-|TRBD1
TGTGCCAGCAGCCAAGATCGGGACAGGGTCTGGGAAAAACTGTTTTTT
CASSQDRDRVWEKLFF
>TRBJ1-1|TRBV7-2|-|-
TGTGCCAGCAGCGCGGGGGAGGTTCACACTGAAGCTTTCTTT
CASSAGEVHTEAFF
>TRBJ2-1|TRBV13|-|TRBD1
TGTGCCAGCAGCGCCTTACCGGGACAGGGGCCCTACAATGAGCAGTTCTTC
CASSALPGQGPYNEQFF
>TRBJ2-1|TRBV14|-|-
TGTGCCAGCAGCCGCAATGATTACAGGGCCGGTGAGCAGTTCTTC
CASSRNDYRAGEQFF
>TRBJ1-2|TRBV7-2|-|-
TGTGCCAGCAGCTCAACCCGGACGGGCCGGGGCTACACCTTC
CASSSTRTGRGYTF
>TRBJ2-7|TRBV12-3/TRBV12-4|-|-
TGTGCCAGCAGTTTAATGGGAGCCTACGAGCAGTACTTC
CASSLMGAYEQYF
>TRBJ1-6|TRBV7-3|-|-
TGTGCCAGCAGCTTAAATGCGGGGCCGCTGTATAATTCACCCCTCCACTTT
CASSLNAGPLYNSPLHF
>TRBJ2-6|TRBV7-8|-|-
TGTGCCAGCCGGGGGACCGATAGCTCTGGGGCCAACGTCCTGACTTTC
CASRGTDSSGANVLTF
>TRBJ2-7|TRBV5-8|once|TRBD1
TGTGCCAGCAGGTTGGGACAGGGGGCTTACGAGCAGTACTTC
CASRLGQGAYEQYF
>TRBJ2-5|TRBV6-5|once|TRBD1
TGTGCCAGCAGTCCGGACAGGAAAGAGACCCAGTACTTC
CASSPDRKETQYF
>TRBJ2-7|TRBV11-2|-|TRBD1
TGTGCCAGCAGCTTAGTCTCGACAGGGGGCGAGCAGTACTTC
CASSLVSTGGEQYF
>TRBJ2-3|TRBV9|-|TRBD2
TGTGCCAGCAGCCCGGGACTAGCGGGGACTAGCACAGATACGCAGTATTTT
CASSPGLAGTSTDTQYF
>TRBJ1-1|TRBV19|once|-
TGTGCCAGTAGAGGAGAGAACACTGAAGCTTTCTTT
CASRGENTEAFF
>TRBJ1-5|TRBV5-5|-|-
TGTGCCAGCAGCTTGCTGGGAGGGAATAGCAATCAGCCCCAGCATTTT
CASSLLGGNSNQPQHF
>TRBJ2-5|TRBV5-1|once|-
TGCGCCAGCAGCTTGTGGGGGACCGAGACCCAGTACTTC
CASSLWGTETQYF
>TRBJ1-5|TRBV18|-|-
TGTGCCAGCTCACCGCCTGGGACGGGAAATCAGCCCCAGCATTTT
CASSPPGTGNQPQHF
>TRBJ2-5|TRBV18|-|-
TGTGCCAGCTCACCGGGACTTCAAGAGACCCAGTACTTC
CASSPGLQETQYF
>TRBJ2-5|TRBV5-1|-|TRBD2
TGCGCCAGCAGCCCGACTAGCGGGGGGCAAGAGACCCAGTACTTC
CASSPTSGGQETQYF
>TRBJ1-6|TRBV27|-|-
TGTGCCAGCAGTTTATTCGCACAGGGATCTTCACCCCTCCACTTT
CASSLFAQGSSPLHF
>TRBJ2-5|TRBV19|-|TRBD1
TGTGCCAGTAGTATACCTGGACAGGGTCAAGAGACCCAGTACTTC
CASSIPGQGQETQYF
>TRBJ2-3|TRBV12-3/TRBV12-4|-|-
TGTGCCAGCACGGACCGGACGGTGGATACGCAGTATTTT
CASTDRTVDTQYF
>TRBJ2-7|TRBV4-3|-|TRBD1
TGCGCCAGCAGCCAAACCCGGACAGGGGCCGTCTACGAGCAGTACTTC
CASSQTRTGAVYEQYF